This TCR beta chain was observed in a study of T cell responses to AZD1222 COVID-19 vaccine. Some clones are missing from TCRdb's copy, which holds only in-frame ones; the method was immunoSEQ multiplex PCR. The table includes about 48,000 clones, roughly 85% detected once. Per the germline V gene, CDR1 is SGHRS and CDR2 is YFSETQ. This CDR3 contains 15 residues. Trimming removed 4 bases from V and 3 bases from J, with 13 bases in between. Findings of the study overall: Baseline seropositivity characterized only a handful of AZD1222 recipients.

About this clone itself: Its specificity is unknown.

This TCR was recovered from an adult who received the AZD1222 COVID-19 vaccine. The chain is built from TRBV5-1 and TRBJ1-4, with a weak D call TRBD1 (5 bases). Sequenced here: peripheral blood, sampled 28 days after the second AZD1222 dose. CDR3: CASSILGVANEKLFF. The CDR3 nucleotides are TGCGCCAGCAGCATCCTGGGGGTGGCTAATGAAAAACTGTTTTTT. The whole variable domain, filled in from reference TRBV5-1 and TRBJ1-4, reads KAGVTQTPRYLIKTRGQQVTLSCSPISGHRSVSWYQQTPGQGLQFLFEYFSETQRNKGNFPGRFSGRQFSNSRSEMNVSTLELGDSALYLCASSILGVANEKLFFGSGTQLSVL.